The following is a T cell receptor beta chain sequence with its context. The repertoire was sequenced with immunoSEQ multiplex PCR; TCRdb's copy has only in-frame clones and lacks some. The sample holds approximately 260,000 clones; approximately 83% are singletons and the top ten take about 3.3%. These data originate in a study of blood T cell repertoires in COVID-19. Study-wide background: PBMCs, B-cell-depleted T cells, or T cells were the source of the cDNA or gDNA that made up the material.

Germline CDR1 reads SNHLY; CDR2 reads FYNNEI. The V gene lost 9 bases and the J gene lost 0 bases, with 15 bases spanning the gap. This CDR3 is built from 14 residues. The material sequenced was PBMCs or T cells enriched from blood (not recorded which). The TCR comes from a middle-aged woman with acute COVID-19. The V and J genes are TRBV2 and TRBJ2-7; D ambiguous. CDR3 coding DNA: TGTGCCAGTAAGGAGAGCGTGAGCTCCTACGAGCAGTACTTC. Translating it yields CASKESVSSYEQYF.